One sample yielded the 29 T cell receptor beta chains listed below, sequenced in a study of T-cell reconstitution after alpha-beta-depleted transplantation in children. As it was prepared, the TCRbeta library received unique molecular identifiers. TCRdb processed the PCR reads anew with MiXCR; each CDR3 protein has one entry. The sample lists about 200,000 distinct CDR3 sequences, about 6% occurring once. This sample comprised PBMCs, obtained before TCRalphabeta/CD19-depleted stem cell transplant. These receptors all stem from a girl under three years old with combined immunodeficiency, due to receive a stem cell transplant.

This clonotype was counted a few times. This chain uses TRBV11-2 with TRBJ2-2; 9 bases map to TRBD1. Germline assignment: CDR1 SGHAT and CDR2 FQNNGV. The V gene end was trimmed by 5 bases and the J gene end by 4 bases; junction bases not matched to a gene: 11. The CDR3 contains 17 residues. CDR3 in DNA: TGTGCCAGCAGCCCGGGACCGGGACAGGGCGGCACCGGGGAGCTGTTTTTT. It encodes CASSPGPGQGGTGELFF. Using reference TRBV11-2 and TRBJ2-2 for the parts outside the CDR3, the full variable domain is EAGVAQSPRYKIIEKRQSVAFWCNPISGHATLYWYQQILGQGPKLLIQFQNNGVVDDSQLPKDRFSAERLKGVDSTLKIQPAKLEDSAVYLCASSPGPGQGGTGELFFGEGSRLTVL.

This clonotype was found many times. The V call is TRBV4-2, the J call TRBJ2-7; perhaps TRBD2 as D (6 bases). CDR1 and CDR2 (germline): LGHNA, YNFKEQ. Trimming removed 4 bases at V and 1 base at J, with 17 bases between. The CDR3 length is 16 residues. CDR3 residues: CASSRDLEEGSYEQYF. The CDR3 nucleotides read TGTGCCAGCAGCCGGGACCTGGAGGAGGGATCCTACGAGCAGTACTTC.

This clonotype occurred many times. This chain connects TRBV5-1 to TRBJ2-7; D not resolved. Germline V gives CDR1 SGHRS, CDR2 YFSETQ. CDR3 length: 12 residues. V was pared by 3 bases and J by 0 bases, with 4 bases between. The CDR3 DNA follows: TGCGCCAGCAGCTCGCCCTCCTACGAGCAGTACTTC. This gives the protein CASSSPSYEQYF.

This clonotype was recorded at least ten times. V is TRBV4-1 and J is TRBJ2-1; D unresolved. The CDR3 is 15 amino acids. Looked up from germline, CDR1 is MGHRA and CDR2 is YSYEKL. The ends were cut back, 1 base at V and 2 bases at J, with 9 bases in the middle. CDR3: CASSQAPIAYNEQFF. The CDR3 DNA sequence: TGCGCCAGCAGCCAAGCTCCCATAGCCTACAATGAGCAGTTCTTC.

This clonotype showed up many times. The rearrangement joins TRBV10-3 to TRBJ2-7; D uncertain. Germline V lookup: CDR1 ENHRY, CDR2 SYGVKD. This CDR3 is built from 11 residues. V shed 0 bases and J shed 10 bases, with 7 bases lying between them. CDR3 residues: CAISESGEQYF. The DNA of the CDR3 is TGTGCCATCAGTGAGTCTGGGGAACAGTACTTC.

This clonotype was counted ten times or more. The chain carries TRBV4-3 and TRBJ2-5, with 9 nucleotides matching TRBD1. CDR1 and CDR2 from the germline V gene are LGHNA and YSLEER. The length of the CDR3 is 15 residues. Trimming at V came to 3 bases and at J to 4 bases, leaving 6 bases not matched to a gene. The CDR3 DNA is TGCGCCAGCAGCCATGGGACAGGGTGGTCAGAGACCCAGTACTTC. It specifies CASSHGTGWSETQYF.

This clonotype has a count of ten or more. The chain joins TRBV7-2 to TRBJ1-3; D unclear. The V gene lost 3 bases and the J gene lost 4 bases, with 25 bases spanning the gap. Germline CDR1 SGHTA, CDR2 FQGNSA. The CDR3 totals 19 residues. DNA for the CDR3: TGTGCCAGCAGCTTGCGCCGGGGTTCCTTTTCTCTCTCAGGAAACACCATATATTTT. Translating it yields CASSLRRGSFSLSGNTIYF.

This clonotype was detected ten times or more. The chain uses TRBV3-1 and TRBJ2-7; D possibly uses TRBD1 or TRBD2 (5 bases each). The germline CDR1 and CDR2 sequences are LGHDT and YNNKEL (reference sequence). Trimming cost V 1 base and J 2 bases, with 9 bases left between them. The CDR3 is 14 residues long. CDR3 protein: CASSQAGTAYEQYF. As DNA, the CDR3 is TGTGCCAGCAGCCAAGCCGGGACGGCCTACGAGCAGTACTTC.

This clonotype showed up many times. This chain connects TRBV7-9 to TRBJ2-7, with D hard to call. V was cut by 3 bases and J by 1 base, with 7 bases left in between. The CDR3 is 13 residues long. Germline loops: CDR1 SEHNR, CDR2 FQNEAQ (reference sequence). The CDR3 DNA follows: TGTGCCAGCAGCTTGGAACTTTCCTACGAGCAGTACTTC. It translates to CASSLELSYEQYF.

The chain recombines TRBV20-1 with TRBJ2-1, with 10 positions matching TRBD2. CDR1 is DFQATT, CDR2 SNEGSKA, per germline (reference sequence). Trimming at V came to 3 bases and at J to 0 bases, leaving 5 bases not matched to a gene. This CDR3 is 16 amino acids long. The CDR3 DNA reads TGCAGTGCTAGCGGAGCGGGAGGGAGCTCCTACAATGAGCAGTTCTTC. Amino acid sequence: CSASGAGGSSYNEQFF.

This clonotype appeared many times. V and J are TRBV5-1 and TRBJ1-6; D unresolved. V lost 2 bases and J lost 7, with 13 bases in between. Germline CDR1 is SGHRS and CDR2 is YFSETQ. The CDR3 spans 15 residues. The CDR3 sequence is CASSFYGVGNSPLHF. The CDR3 nucleotides read TGCGCCAGCAGCTTTTACGGGGTCGGCAATTCACCCCTCCACTTT. The full variable domain, completed using reference TRBV5-1 and TRBJ1-6, is KAGVTQTPRYLIKTRGQQVTLSCSPISGHRSVSWYQQTPGQGLQFLFEYFSETQRNKGNFPGRFSGRQFSNSRSEMNVSTLELGDSALYLCASSFYGVGNSPLHFGNGTRLTVT.

This clonotype was detected many times. This rearrangement joins TRBV28 to TRBJ2-7; 10 bases agree with TRBD1. The V segment lost 6 bases and the J segment 5 bases; nucleotides outside the gene matches: 10. CDR3 length: 15 amino acids. Germline V CDR1 and CDR2: MDHEN, SYDVKM. The CDR3 here is CASSMLRDRGHEQYF. CDR3 DNA sequence: TGTGCCAGCAGCATGCTCCGGGACAGGGGACACGAGCAGTACTTC.

This clonotype was counted many times. The chain combines TRBV15 with TRBJ2-7, with no clear D. CDR1 is LNHNV and CDR2 is YYDKDF in the germline V gene (reference sequence). The CDR3 has 14 residues. Trimming took 4 bases from V and 2 from J, leaving 12 bases between them. CDR3 amino acids: CATSISPTPYEQYF. The CDR3 nucleotides are TGTGCCACCAGCATCTCCCCGACTCCCTACGAGCAGTACTTC.

This clonotype was counted at least ten times. The genes are TRBV5-6 and TRBJ2-5, with D unresolved. There are 15 residues in the CDR3. The V gene's germline CDR1 is SGHDT and CDR2 YYEEEE. V was shortened by 0 bases and J by 0 bases, with 9 bases between the two germline ends. The CDR3 DNA is TGTGCCAGCAGCTTGGAGGGATTGTACCAAGAGACCCAGTACTTC. This gives the protein CASSLEGLYQETQYF.

This clonotype was seen many times. The chain carries TRBV28 and TRBJ2-7, with a possible D match to TRBD2 (5 bases). The CDR3 is made up of 14 amino acids. CDR1 is MDHEN and CDR2 is SYDVKM in the germline V gene. Trimming stripped 3 bases from V and 2 bases from J, with 11 bases between. CDR3 loop: CASSFSLGTYEQYF. CDR3 in DNA: TGTGCCAGCAGTTTCTCACTAGGCACCTACGAGCAGTACTTC.

This clonotype was found many times. V is TRBV11-2 and J is TRBJ2-3; D is perhaps TRBD1 (5 bases). V was clipped by 5 bases and J by 11 bases, with 14 bases between them. This CDR3 has 12 amino acids. Germline V gene sequence: CDR1 SGHAT, CDR2 FQNNGV. CDR3 residues: CASSVLGAWQYF. The CDR3, as DNA: TGTGCCAGCAGCGTTCTAGGGGCCTGGCAGTATTTT. Full variable domain (remainder filled in from reference TRBV11-2 and TRBJ2-3): EAGVAQSPRYKIIEKRQSVAFWCNPISGHATLYWYQQILGQGPKLLIQFQNNGVVDDSQLPKDRFSAERLKGVDSTLKIQPAKLEDSAVYLCASSVLGAWQYFGPGTRLTVL.

This clonotype was observed at least ten times. V usage is TRBV5-1 and J usage is TRBJ2-1, with 14 bases fitting TRBD2. CDR3 size: 16 residues. V gave up 4 bases and J gave up 3 bases; unmatched junction bases: 3. Germline loops: CDR1 SGHRS, CDR2 YFSETQ. This CDR3 is CASSLGTSGSYNEQFF. DNA for the CDR3: TGCGCCAGCAGCCTAGGGACTAGCGGGAGCTACAATGAGCAGTTCTTC.

This clonotype was found many times. This chain links TRBV9 with TRBJ1-3; perhaps TRBD1 as D (5 bases). Germline V lookup: CDR1 SGDLS, CDR2 YYNGEE. This CDR3 comprises 15 residues. Trimming stripped 0 bases from V and 9 bases from J, with 16 bases between. This CDR3 is CASSVDAAGRSTIYF. The CDR3 DNA follows: TGTGCCAGCAGCGTAGACGCAGCAGGGAGGAGCACCATATATTTT.

The gene calls are TRBV28 and TRBJ2-7, with TRBD2 matching 7 bases. The CDR3 extends over 14 amino acids. From germline, CDR1 is MDHEN and CDR2 SYDVKM. V lost 5 bases to trimming and J lost 7 bases; unmatched junction nucleotides: 11. The CDR3 region is CASSLTSWSGEQYF. The CDR3 region has the DNA TGTGCCAGCAGTCTGACTAGCTGGTCGGGGGAGCAGTACTTC.

Regarding this clonotype: This sequence may be a read error, since a much larger clone differs from it by one base. The chain combines TRBV29-1 with TRBJ1-2; 8 bases are a match to TRBD1. With 2 bases clipped from V and 4 bases from J, the junction kept 24 bases outside the gene matches. The germline V gene encodes CDR1 SQVTM and CDR2 ANQGSEA. The length of the CDR3 is 20 residues. CDR3 in DNA: TGCAGCGTTGAATCGGTCCTTATTCAGCGACCTCAGGGGGCGAGCTATGGCTACACCTTC. It is translated as CSVESVLIQRPQGASYGYTF.

This clonotype has at least ten counts. The gene calls are TRBV7-6 and TRBJ2-7, with D hard to call. The CDR3 consists of 13 residues. The V end lost 5 bases, the J end lost 6 bases, and 14 bases lay between the germline ends. Germline V gene lookup returns CDR1 SGHVS and CDR2 FNYEAQ. CDR3 residues: CASSIGRASEQYF. CDR3 coding DNA: TGTGCCAGCAGCATCGGACGGGCCAGCGAGCAGTACTTC.

This clonotype was observed at least ten times. The rearrangement uses TRBV4-3 and TRBJ2-3, with D hard to call. Trimming took off 5 bases at V and 2 bases at J, with 14 bases between the two ends. CDR1 and CDR2 (germline): LGHNA, YSLEER. This CDR3 has 15 amino acids. CDR3 in DNA: TGCGCCAGCAGCGCCAGGTCCCCCTCCACAGATACGCAGTATTTT. Translation: CASSARSPSTDTQYF.

Many counts were recorded for this clonotype. The rearrangement uses TRBV20-1 and TRBJ1-2, with D hard to call. The CDR3 sequence is 12 residues long. CDR1 and CDR2 from the germline V gene are DFQATT and SNEGSKA (reference sequence). V lost 3 bases and J 5 bases, leaving 10 bases between the germline ends. The DNA for the CDR3 is TGCAGTGCTAGCGGTAGCCAGTATGGCTACACCTTC. It encodes CSASGSQYGYTF.

In this sample, this clonotype turned up many times. V and J are TRBV29-1 and TRBJ2-7; TRBD1 aligns across 10 bases. The CDR3 contains 13 residues. Germline V gene lookup returns CDR1 SQVTM and CDR2 ANQGSEA. V was pared by 3 bases and J by 4 bases, with 3 bases of the junction left unmatched. The CDR3 spells CSVEGTGEYEQYF. CDR3 sequence (DNA): TGCAGCGTTGAGGGGACAGGGGAGTACGAGCAGTACTTC.

This clonotype was counted many times. This CDR3 reads CATSRDPTAHYGYTF. CDR3 DNA sequence: TGTGCCACCAGCAGAGATCCGACAGCCCACTATGGCTACACCTTC. J is TRBJ1-2 and V is TRBV15, with a possible D match to TRBD1 (5 bases). CDR3 length equals 15 residues. Germline lookup yields CDR1 LNHNV and CDR2 YYDKDF (reference sequence). V lost 0 bases, J lost 3 bases, and 11 bases lay in between.

This chain uses TRBV9 with TRBJ2-5; D is unclear. V gave up 0 bases and J gave up 2 bases, with 8 bases separating them. Germline V gene lookup returns CDR1 SGDLS and CDR2 YYNGEE. CDR3 length: 14 amino acids. The CDR3 loop is CASSVEAGQETQYF. The CDR3 DNA follows: TGTGCCAGCAGCGTAGAGGCCGGGCAAGAGACCCAGTACTTC.

This clonotype was counted ten times or more. The V call is TRBV20-1, the J call TRBJ2-7, with D possibly being TRBD1 or TRBD2 (7 bases each). Looked up from germline, CDR1 is DFQATT and CDR2 is SNEGSKA (reference sequence). The V end was cut by 1 base, the J end by 3 bases, with 13 bases between. This CDR3 spans 14 amino acids. The CDR3 reads CSARAQGGIYEQYF. The CDR3 DNA follows: TGCAGTGCTAGAGCCCAGGGGGGGATCTACGAGCAGTACTTC.

V is TRBV6-2 or TRBV6-3 and J is TRBJ2-7, with 7 positions matching TRBD1. The CDR3 is 18 amino acids. Trimming at V came to 6 bases and at J to 7 bases, leaving 24 bases not matched to a gene. CDR1 and CDR2 (germline): MNHEY, SVGEGT. The CDR3 is CASRSDRAITQNTYEQYF. CDR3 in DNA: TGTGCCAGCAGATCCGACAGGGCGATAACCCAGAATACGTATGAGCAGTACTTC.

This clonotype was detected ten times or more. V usage is TRBV19 and J usage is TRBJ1-1; D perhaps matches TRBD1 (6 bases). The CDR3 spans 14 residues. CDR1 LNHDA and CDR2 SQIVND come from the germline V gene (reference sequence). Trimming pared 2 bases from V and 4 bases from J, leaving 11 bases between. The CDR3 DNA reads TGTGCCAGTAGTATATCAGGGGTAGGCACTGAAGCTTTCTTT. Translated: CASSISGVGTEAFF.